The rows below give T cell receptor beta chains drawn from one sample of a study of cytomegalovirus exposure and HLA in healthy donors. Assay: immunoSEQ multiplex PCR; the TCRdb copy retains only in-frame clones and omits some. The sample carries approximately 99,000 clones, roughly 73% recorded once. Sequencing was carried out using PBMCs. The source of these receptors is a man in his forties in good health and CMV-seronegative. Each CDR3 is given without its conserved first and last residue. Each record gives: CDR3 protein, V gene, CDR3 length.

ASSPAGTGGYEQY TRBV4-2 13
ASSLTGLAGVTQY TRBV7-3 13
ASSEGQGEGYT TRBV5-1 11
ASKDTLRTGELF TRBV5-1 12
SGLRGGEQY TRBV29-1 9
ASSSRYEQY TRBV18 9
ASSQRGLSSYNEQF TRBV7-2 14
ASSRSGKVGEKLF TRBV4-3 13
ASSPRQGGNEQY TRBV4-2 12
ASSQYRDRKSYGYT TRBV4-3 14
ASSLDTFSYNEQF TRBV11-1 13
ASSRRTVNDEQY TRBV5-1 12
ASRAGGTNEKLF TRBV5-4 12
ASSQRTGAGNTIY TRBV4-3 13
ASSPNPGVNTEAF TRBV18 13
ASSLRDSYNSPLH TRBV5-6 13
ASSELGRSSYEQY TRBV25-1 13
ASSGGTSGGAPDTQY TRBV13 15
ASSEAVSGAGNTIY TRBV6-1 14
ATDGTVFRPEQF TRBV7-2 12
ASSERRTGGGYT TRBV2 12
ASSSRTNSNEQF TRBV5-4 12
ASSTQQGYNYGYT TRBV28 13
ASSLGGQPGYT TRBV5-6 11
ASSHFLRAETQY TRBV2 12
ASSLVDRGSYEQY TRBV7-8 13
ASTFGGDSYEQY TRBV6-5 12
ASRGVGTGFGNEQF TRBV5-1 14
ASSVVPDREDGYT TRBV9 13
ASSPRQGMATEAF TRBV19 13
ASSVLQGLTYEQY TRBV5-1 13
ASGLNTEAF TRBV12-5 9
ASSLATGGGGQPQH TRBV11-3 14
ATSRDPAGQSTETQY TRBV15 15
ASSHRGNTIY TRBV13 10
ATGWGQPQH TRBV6-5 9
ASSRTGGLIWYNEQF TRBV14 15
ASSQEVGLGKTQY TRBV4-2 13
ASTSEGSTDTQY TRBV4-1 12
ASSAQIRGSSTDTQY TRBV7-9 15
ASSLGQLLAKNIQY TRBV5-1 14
AWRPQGINQPQH TRBV30 12
ASSQETGLGQPQH TRBV4-1 13
ASSQENGASNQPQH TRBV14 14
ASSLQGLGDTQY TRBV6-4 12
SVPPGGANYGYT TRBV29-1 12
ASSLSMRGTAGPLH TRBV27 14